Listed below are T cell receptor beta chains from one sample, sequenced in a study of Graves' ophthalmopathy and Graves' hyperthyroidism. TCRdb reanalysed the multiplex PCR reads using MiXCR and keeps one entry per CDR3 protein. The profile shows about 400,000 distinct CDR3 sequences, approximately 15% of them singletons. The sequencing input was peripheral blood. The receptors shown here come from a woman aged 18-29 years with stable Graves' hyperthyroidism. Each CDR3 is given with its conserved first and last residue. The D gene is left open where the match is weak. Clone size is not always given. Where it is, it says once, few, many or a class for expanded clones.

clone_size	cdr3_length	d_call	v_call	j_call	cdr3_nt	cdr3_aa
many	14	-	TRBV27	TRBJ2-7	TGTGCCGCCGAAGACCGGGACATCTCCTACGAGCAGTACTTC	CAAEDRDISYEQYF
-	14	-	TRBV7-9	TRBJ1-1	TGTGCCAGCAGCTCACATGCTGTGAACACTGAAGCTTTCTTT	CASSSHAVNTEAFF
many	13	TRBD1	TRBV20-1	TRBJ2-7	TGCAGTGCCGTCGGACAGGAGAACTACGAGCAGTACTTC	CSAVGQENYEQYF
-	16	TRBD2	TRBV6-1	TRBJ2-5	TGTGCCAGCAGTCTGCGGACTAGCGGGAGAGGGGAGACCCAGTACTTC	CASSLRTSGRGETQYF
-	15	-	TRBV6-1	TRBJ1-3	TGTGCCAGCAGTGAAAATCGGGGCTCTGGAAACACCATATATTTT	CASSENRGSGNTIYF
few	17	TRBD1	TRBV19	TRBJ1-1	TGTGCCAGTAGTTATTTGCGGACAGGGACGTTGAACACTGAAGCTTTCTTT	CASSYLRTGTLNTEAFF
many	12	-	TRBV24-1	TRBJ1-2	TGTGCCACCAGTGACCGGGACGACGGCTACACCTTC	CATSDRDDGYTF
many	15	TRBD1	TRBV6-1	TRBJ2-7	TGTGCCAGCAGTGTCTCAAGACAGGGGTCCTACGAGCAGTACTTC	CASSVSRQGSYEQYF
many	17	TRBD1	TRBV6-1	TRBJ1-1	TGTGCCAGCAGAACCGGACTCTTACAGGGGTGGAACACTGAAGCTTTCTTT	CASRTGLLQGWNTEAFF
-	19	-	TRBV6-2/TRBV6-3	TRBJ1-1	TGTGCCAGCAGTTACCGACAAGGCGACAGGCTTCCCATGAACACTGAAGCTTTCTTT	CASSYRQGDRLPMNTEAFF
few	14	-	TRBV28	TRBJ2-7	TGTGCCAGCAGTCCGCAACTCGAAACCTACGAGCAGTACTTC	CASSPQLETYEQYF
many	17	TRBD1	TRBV5-6	TRBJ1-6	TGTGCCAGCAGCTTGGGTGACAGGGGGGGGTATAATTCACCCCTCCACTTT	CASSLGDRGGYNSPLHF
many	14	-	TRBV5-1	TRBJ2-7	TGTGCCAGCAGTTTAAGTGGACAGACCTACGAGCAGTACTTC	CASSLSGQTYEQYF
many	18	TRBD1	TRBV11-2	TRBJ1-1	TGTGCCAGCAGCTTAGGGAAGGGGACAGCAAGAATGAACACTGAGGCTTTCTTT	CASSLGKGTARMNTEAFF
few	15	TRBD2	TRBV4-1	TRBJ2-5	TGCGCCAGCAGCCAATCCCCTAGCGGGGGTGAGACCCAGTACTTC	CASSQSPSGGETQYF
-	14	-	TRBV10-1	TRBJ2-2	TGCGCCAGCAGCCAAATACCTTGGACCGGGGAGCTGTTTTTT	CASSQIPWTGELFF
-	15	-	TRBV6-4	TRBJ2-7	TGTGCCAGCAGTAAGGGACCTGGTCCTTCCTACGAGCAGTACTTC	CASSKGPGPSYEQYF
many	14	-	TRBV10-3	TRBJ1-2	TGTGCCATCAGTGGAACAGGCCACTCCTATGGCTACACCTTC	CAISGTGHSYGYTF
many	16	-	TRBV24-1	TRBJ1-5	TGTGCCACCAGTGAGCCCTCCGGACAGCTTTATCAGCCCCAGCATTTT	CATSEPSGQLYQPQHF
-	18	-	TRBV6-5	TRBJ2-5	TGTGCCAGCAGTTCCAGCCCCTCCTTAGTAAGCAGGGGACAGACCCAGTACTTC	CASSSSPSLVSRGQTQYF
many	14	-	TRBV6-1	TRBJ1-2	TGTGCCAGCAGTACAGGACTAGGGAACTATGGCTACACCTTC	CASSTGLGNYGYTF
few	13	-	TRBV18	TRBJ1-2	TGTGCCAGCTCACCTCCCCCCCGTAGGGGCTACACCTTC	CASSPPPRRGYTF
-	13	-	TRBV24-1	TRBJ2-7	TGTGCCACCAGTCAGACAAGCTCCTACGAGCAGTACTTC	CATSQTSSYEQYF
many	15	-	TRBV12-5	TRBJ2-7	TGTGCTAGTGGTTCCCGCCGAGCACGGATATACGAGCAGTACTTC	CASGSRRARIYEQYF
few	13	-	TRBV5-1	TRBJ1-6	TGCGCCAGCAGCTCGACATTGGAATCACCCCTCCACTTT	CASSSTLESPLHF
many	14	-	TRBV12-3/TRBV12-4	TRBJ1-5	TGTGCCAGCAGTTTGTGGAGGGACCGCCAGCCCCAGCATTTT	CASSLWRDRQPQHF
few	15	-	TRBV9	TRBJ2-7	TGTGCCAGCAGCGTAGCCCCCGGGACGGCTCTCGAGCAGTACTTC	CASSVAPGTALEQYF
many	12	-	TRBV29-1	TRBJ1-2	TGCAGCGTTGAAGGGGGGACGGGTGGCTACACCTTC	CSVEGGTGGYTF